This T cell receptor (beta chain) comes out of a study of shared clonotypes between healthy human individuals. The DNA input per sorted-subset replicate PCR was about 180 ng, corresponding to some 30,000 T cell genomes. TCRdb's copy holds only in-frame clones and misses some; the assay was immunoSEQ multiplex PCR. The sample consists of some 1.5 million clones, 95% to 97% of them appearing once. This clone has only one observation. The CDR3 consists of 14 residues. Germline trimming cut 2 bases from V and 4 bases from J; bases unmatched to any gene: 3. The V gene's germline CDR1 is SGHDN and CDR2 FVKESK.

The V gene is TRBV14, the J gene TRBJ2-7, with 9 bases fitting TRBD1. Sequenced material: naive CD4+ T cells sorted from blood. Subset given: CD45RA+ positively selected. The clonotype was recovered from a man aged 30 to 45 in good health. The CDR3 reads CASSQLGQGYEQYF. In DNA form, the CDR3 reads TGTGCCAGCAGCCAACTGGGACAGGGTTACGAGCAGTACTTC.